A single sample is the source of the 23 T cell receptor beta chains below, sequenced in a study of cytomegalovirus exposure and HLA in healthy donors. 13 Jbeta primers and 60 Vbeta primers were used for the PCR. Sequenced by immunoSEQ multiplex PCR; TCRdb stores in-frame clones only, minus some. Here the sample spans about 160,000 clones, roughly 79% being singletons. Sequences were obtained from PBMCs. The receptors come from a woman between 45 and 65 years old in good health and CMV-seronegative.

This chain uses TRBV7-9 with TRBJ1-4; a possible D gene is TRBD1 (6 bases). The V and J ends lost 5 bases and 7 bases respectively, with 26 bases between them. Germline CDR1 SEHNR, CDR2 FQNEAQ (reference sequence). The CDR3 has 18 amino acids. Here the CDR3 DNA reads TGTGCCAGCAGCCCCTTCCCCGGGAGGGGGTTAATAGGTGAAAAACTGTTTTTT. Translation gives CASSPFPGRGLIGEKLFF.

This clone was detected only a few times. The chain recombines TRBV10-3 with TRBJ2-5; 12 bases align to TRBD1. V was clipped by 4 bases and J by 11 bases; unmatched bases: 8. This CDR3 is built from 14 residues. Germline assignment: CDR1 ENHRY and CDR2 SYGVKD. The CDR3 loop is CAISGRDRGREQYF. CDR3 DNA: TGTGCCATCAGTGGCCGGGACAGGGGGCGAGAGCAGTACTTC.

The chain recombines TRBV6-5 with TRBJ1-1; TRBD1 is a possible D gene (6 bases). V lost 8 bases and J lost 3, with 16 bases in between. This CDR3 contains 14 residues. Germline values: CDR1 MNHEY, CDR2 SVGAGI. The CDR3 DNA is TGTGCCAGCCGCGTGACAGGCGATCACACTGAAGCTTTCTTT. It translates to CASRVTGDHTEAFF.

The table lists this clone with a count of one. This chain links TRBV6-5 with TRBJ2-5, with D perhaps TRBD2 (5 bases). The DNA end lines up better with TRBJ2-7; the J call may be wrong. CDR1 is MNHEY and CDR2 is SVGAGI in the germline V gene. CDR3 length equals 15 residues. The DNA of the CDR3 is TGTGCCAGCAGTTTCGGTCGGGGAATAACCTACGAGCAGTACTTC. Its protein is CASSFGRGITYEQYF.

The chain uses TRBV29-1 and TRBJ2-7; weak D call: TRBD1 (6 bases). The germline V gene has CDR1 SQVTM and CDR2 ANQGSEA. This CDR3 comprises 14 residues. Trimming removed 4 bases at V and 5 bases at J, with 18 bases between. The CDR3 bases are TGCAGCGTTGGGGGGCTCGACAGAGAAAACGAGCAGTACTTC. It codes for CSVGGLDRENEQYF.

The rearrangement joins TRBV19 to TRBJ1-1, with a possible D match to TRBD1 (6 bases). CDR3 length equals 15 residues. Germline-derived CDR1 and CDR2 are LNHDA and SQIVND (reference sequence). V lost 5 bases and J 1 base, leaving 14 bases between the germline ends. The CDR3 loop reads CASSFRDTPNTEAFF. The CDR3 nucleotides read TGTGCCAGTAGTTTCCGGGACACACCGAACACTGAAGCTTTCTTT.

V usage is TRBV19 and J usage is TRBJ1-5; 7 bases align to TRBD1. Germline V gene sequence: CDR1 LNHDA, CDR2 SQIVND (reference sequence). This CDR3 is built from 15 residues. The V gene end was trimmed by 3 bases and the J gene end by 2 bases; junction bases not matched to a gene: 4. In DNA, the CDR3 is TGTGCCAGTAGTATCCACAGGGGAGGCAATCAGCCCCAGCATTTT. Protein product: CASSIHRGGNQPQHF.

The CDR3 loop is CASRDGRAIGDEQFF. As DNA, the CDR3 is TGTGCCTCCCGGGACGGGAGGGCCATTGGGGATGAGCAGTTCTTC. This chain joins TRBV2 and TRBJ2-1; TRBD2 matches at 8 bases. The ends lost 11 bases at V and 8 bases at J; junction bases unmatched: 17. Germline V CDR1 and CDR2: SNHLY, FYNNEI. CDR3 length equals 15 residues.

The V call is TRBV19, the J call TRBJ1-5; D call uncertain. Between the trimmed V and J ends, which lost 3 bases and 2 bases, there was a span of 11 bases. CDR1 is LNHDA and CDR2 is SQIVND in the germline V gene (reference sequence). The CDR3 covers 15 residues. The CDR3: CASSIEYLGNQPQHF. In DNA, the CDR3 is TGTGCCAGTAGTATCGAGTACCTAGGCAATCAGCCCCAGCATTTT.

The CDR3 coding sequence is TGCGCCAGCAGCACCGGGACTAGCGGATACAATGAGCAGTTCTTC. The encoded protein is CASSTGTSGYNEQFF. The genes are TRBV5-1 and TRBJ2-1, with 11 bases matching TRBD2. Germline CDR1 and CDR2: SGHRS and YFSETQ. V shed 4 bases and J 4 bases; nucleotides not matched to a gene: 4. The CDR3 has 15 amino acids.

The chain combines TRBV19 with TRBJ1-6; 7 nucleotides agree with TRBD1. There are 12 residues in the CDR3. The germline CDR1 and CDR2 sequences are LNHDA and SQIVND (reference sequence). With 8 bases clipped from V and 10 bases from J, the junction kept 5 bases outside the gene matches. CDR3 bases: TGTGCCAGTGGGCAGGGGGGATCACCCCTCCACTTT. This translates into CASGQGGSPLHF.

This rearrangement joins TRBV18 to TRBJ2-5; the match to TRBD2 covers 11 bases. The CDR3 is 18 residues long. With 4 bases clipped from V and 2 bases from J, the junction kept 12 bases outside the gene matches. Germline V lookup: CDR1 KGHSH, CDR2 LQKENI. The CDR3 nucleotides are TGTGCCAGCTCACGCAATAGCGGGAGGGCCTCGTTACAAGAGACCCAGTACTTC. Translating gives CASSRNSGRASLQETQYF. Complete variable domain (other parts from reference TRBV18 and TRBJ2-5): NAGVMQNPRHLVRRRGQEARLRCSPMKGHSHVYWYRQLPEEGLKFMVYLQKENIIDESGMPKERFSAEFPKEGPSILRIQQVVRGDSAAYFCASSRNSGRASLQETQYFGPGTRLLVL.

This clone was recorded only once. This chain connects TRBV9 to TRBJ1-2; 7 nucleotides match TRBD1. V was pared by 3 bases and J by 7 bases, with 15 bases of the junction left unmatched. Germline V lookup: CDR1 SGDLS, CDR2 YYNGEE. This CDR3 is built from 16 residues. The CDR3 nucleotides are TGTGCCAGCAGCGAGGAACAGGGGTTCTCCTCGGGTGGCTACACCTTC. Translation: CASSEEQGFSSGGYTF.

This clone was observed a few times. The gene calls are TRBV6-1 and TRBJ2-5; 10 bases line up with TRBD1. The CDR3 contains 13 residues. Losses at the gene ends were 6 bases for V and 5 bases for J; bases not matched to a gene: 3. CDR1 MNHNS and CDR2 SASEGT come from the germline V gene. The CDR3 loop reads CASRTGGGETQYF. The CDR3 coding sequence is TGTGCCAGCAGGACAGGGGGCGGGGAGACCCAGTACTTC.

This rearrangement joins TRBV5-6 to TRBJ1-5; 7 bases fit TRBD1. J gave up 1 base and V 4 bases, and 2 bases lay outside the gene matches. The length of the CDR3 is 14 residues. Looked up from germline, CDR1 is SGHDT and CDR2 is YYEEEE. The CDR3 sequence: CASSKQGSNQPQHF. The DNA of the CDR3 is TGTGCCAGCAGCAAACAGGGGAGCAATCAGCCCCAGCATTTT.

This clone appeared a few times. V is TRBV11-2 and J is TRBJ2-7; 7 bases fit TRBD1. J gave up 5 bases and V 5 bases, and 9 bases lay outside the gene matches. The germline V gene has CDR1 SGHAT and CDR2 FQNNGV. The CDR3 extends over 14 amino acids. This chain's CDR3 is CASSVDRVLDEQYF. The CDR3 bases are TGTGCCAGCAGCGTCGACAGGGTACTCGACGAGCAGTACTTC.

V gene TRBV2 combines with J gene TRBJ2-7; 10 bases align to TRBD2. The CDR3 totals 18 residues. V dropped 0 bases and J dropped 2; count of bases not matched to a gene: 10. Germline V gene data show CDR1 as SNHLY and CDR2 as FYNNEI. This CDR3 is CASSEALRLAGVAYEQYF. CDR3 bases: TGTGCCAGCAGTGAAGCGCTTAGGCTAGCGGGAGTGGCCTACGAGCAGTACTTC.

In DNA, the CDR3 is TGTGCCAGCAGTTTCTTTGTCCCCGATTCGGGGGGCGCGGGGTTCTCCTACAATGAGCAGTTCTTC. Its translation: CASSFFVPDSGGAGFSYNEQFF. The chain joins TRBV28 to TRBJ2-1, with D possibly matching TRBD2 (7 bases). The CDR3 extends over 22 amino acids. V was pared by 3 bases and J by 0 bases, with 30 bases between. Germline CDR1 reads MDHEN; CDR2 reads SYDVKM.

The table lists this clone with a few counts. The chain employs TRBV2 and TRBJ2-1; 7 nucleotides match TRBD2. The germline V gene encodes CDR1 SNHLY and CDR2 FYNNEI. V lost 8 bases to trimming and J lost 3 bases; unmatched junction nucleotides: 10. This CDR3 contains 15 residues. The CDR3 region has the DNA TGTGCCAGCCGAAGAGCGGGAAGTCTCTACAATGAGCAGTTCTTC. This translates into CASRRAGSLYNEQFF.

The chain uses TRBV18 and TRBJ2-5; no clear D gene. The CDR3 has 13 residues. The germline gives CDR1 KGHSH, CDR2 LQKENI. V was clipped by 2 bases and J by 3 bases, with 7 bases between them. CDR3 bases: TGTGCCAGCTCACCAAACTCTGAAGAGACCCAGTACTTC. Protein product: CASSPNSEETQYF.

The chain joins TRBV15 to TRBJ1-2; TRBD1 aligns across 7 bases. Unmatched junction bases numbered 4, after V lost 3 bases and J lost 6 bases. Germline loops: CDR1 LNHNV, CDR2 YYDKDF (reference sequence). The CDR3 length is 13 residues. The CDR3 bases are TGTGCCACCAGCAGGACAGGGCGAGATGGCTACACCTTC. It yields the protein CATSRTGRDGYTF.

The chain has TRBV7-2 and TRBJ1-1; unclear D gene. CDR1 is SGHTA and CDR2 is FQGNSA in the germline V gene. This CDR3 is built from 15 residues. The V and J ends lost 2 bases and 4 bases respectively, with 14 bases between them. The CDR3 region is CASSLNSGSPTEAFF. In nucleotides, the CDR3 is TGTGCCAGCAGCTTAAATTCCGGGAGTCCCACTGAAGCTTTCTTT.

CDR3 bases: TGCGCCAGCAGCCAAGATGATTCCCCAGGGTACACCGGGGAGCTGTTTTTT. Translating gives CASSQDDSPGYTGELFF. The chain employs TRBV4-3 and TRBJ2-2; possible D gene TRBD1, 5 bases. V lost 0 bases, J lost 3 bases, and 14 bases lay in between. The CDR3 extends over 17 amino acids. CDR1 is LGHNA, CDR2 YSLEER, per germline.